This TCR beta chain was identified in a study of T-cell memory formation after mild COVID-19. Study-wide results and limits: There was no confirmation that second-wave clones peaking on day 37 were SARS-CoV-2 specific.

TCRdb recomputed calls from the 5' RACE reads with MiXCR, one row per CDR3 protein. The sample holds about 410,000 distinct CDR3 sequences; under 25% are singletons and the top ten take roughly 14%. The CDR3 consists of 21 residues. From germline, CDR1 is LGHDT and CDR2 YNNKEL (reference sequence). J gave up 8 bases and V 0 bases, and 26 bases lay outside the gene matches. Turning to this clonotype: Its antigen remains unidentified.

This clonotype was obtained from an adult woman who had mild COVID-19 (a few samples of this study predate the infection). Cell type and time point are not known. V is TRBV3-1 and J is TRBJ1-1; the match to TRBD1 covers 8 bases. The specimen was PBMCs or a T cell subset sorted from them (not recorded which). The CDR3 nucleotides read TGTGCCAGCAGCCAAGATCTAGGGTCTGAGGACAGGGTGTTTGCTACTAAGGAAGCTTTCTTT. Its translation: CASSQDLGSEDRVFATKEAFF. Looking up the rest from reference TRBV3-1 and TRBJ1-1 gives the full variable domain: DTAVSQTPKYLVTQMGNDKSIKCEQNLGHDTMYWYKQDSKKFLKIMFSYNNKELIINETVPNRFSPKSPDKAHLNLHINSLELGDSAVYFCASSQDLGSEDRVFATKEAFFGQGTRLTVV.